These T cell receptor beta chains were read from a single sample in a study of CD8 T cells in ankylosing spondylitis. TCRdb ran MiXCR on the 5' RACE reads and lists one entry per CDR3 protein. This table has approximately 250,000 distinct CDR3 sequences, around 8% appearing once. Source material: blood, either unsorted or a sorted T cell fraction (not recorded which). The receptors come from a female donor with ankylosing spondylitis or in good health (not recorded which). Each CDR3 is given with its conserved first and last residue. Fields, in order: J gene, V gene, clone size, D gene, CDR3 protein, CDR3 DNA. D genes are given only for firm matches. The size field is filled for only some rows; it gives once, few, many or a size class.

J: TRBJ2-3
V: TRBV11-2
size: few
D: .
CDR3: CASSLDLGADTQYF
DNA: TGTGCCAGCAGCTTAGATCTGGGCGCAGATACGCAGTATTTT

J: TRBJ2-2
V: TRBV4-2
size: many
D: TRBD1
CDR3: CASSLGQGAGTGELFF
DNA: TGTGCCAGCAGCCTTGGACAGGGGGCCGGCACCGGGGAGCTGTTTTTT

J: TRBJ2-1
V: TRBV20-1
size: many
D: TRBD2
CDR3: CSASHSGSNEQFF
DNA: TGCAGTGCTAGTCATAGCGGGAGCAATGAGCAGTTCTTC

J: TRBJ1-1
V: TRBV5-1
size: many
D: .
CDR3: CASSSTVQNTEAFF
DNA: TGCGCCAGCAGCTCGACAGTTCAGAACACTGAAGCTTTCTTT

J: TRBJ2-5
V: TRBV7-2
size: few
D: .
CDR3: CASSSRITSETQYF
DNA: TGTGCCAGCAGCTCCCGCATCACTAGCGAGACCCAGTACTTC

J: TRBJ2-3
V: TRBV3-1
size: many
D: .
CDR3: CASSHGGSTDTQYF
DNA: TGTGCCAGCAGCCATGGGGGGAGCACAGATACGCAGTATTTT

J: TRBJ2-5
V: TRBV12-3/TRBV12-4
size: many
D: TRBD2
CDR3: CASSLARGGKETQYF
DNA: TGTGCCAGCAGTTTAGCGCGGGGGGGCAAGGAGACCCAGTACTTC

J: TRBJ1-2
V: TRBV5-1
size: many
D: TRBD1
CDR3: CASSLGDRENGYTF
DNA: TGCGCCAGCAGCCTGGGAGACAGGGAAAATGGCTACACCTTC

J: TRBJ2-7
V: TRBV20-1
size: many
D: TRBD1
CDR3: CSAAGTGGYEQYF
DNA: TGCAGTGCTGCCGGGACAGGGGGCTACGAGCAGTACTTC

J: TRBJ1-1
V: TRBV12-3/TRBV12-4
size: many
D: .
CDR3: CASSFGENTEAFF
DNA: TGTGCCAGCAGTTTTGGGGAGAACACTGAAGCTTTCTTT

J: TRBJ2-6
V: TRBV29-1
size: many
D: TRBD1
CDR3: CSATHRGSGANVLTF
DNA: TGCAGCGCGACTCACAGGGGGAGTGGGGCCAACGTCCTGACTTTC

J: TRBJ1-1
V: TRBV6-6
size: .
D: .
CDR3: CASSRGQDTEAFF
DNA: TGTGCCAGCAGTCGGGGGCAGGACACTGAAGCTTTCTTT

J: TRBJ1-6
V: TRBV7-9
size: many
D: TRBD1
CDR3: CASSSSGTGGLESLHF
DNA: TGTGCCAGCAGCTCTAGCGGGACAGGGGGCTTAGAGTCCCTCCACTTT

J: TRBJ2-5
V: TRBV20-1
size: many
D: .
CDR3: CSAGGFSVVGGVQETQYF
DNA: TGCAGTGCAGGGGGATTTTCTGTTGTGGGAGGGGTTCAAGAGACCCAGTACTTC

J: TRBJ2-1
V: TRBV7-9
size: few
D: .
CDR3: CASSPKQGLPYNEQFF
DNA: TGTGCCAGCAGCCCAAAGCAGGGGCTTCCCTACAATGAGCAGTTCTTC

J: TRBJ2-7
V: TRBV5-1
size: many
D: .
CDR3: CASSSGATYEQYF
DNA: TGCGCCAGCAGCTCAGGGGCTACCTACGAGCAGTACTTC

J: TRBJ2-2
V: TRBV7-8
size: few
D: .
CDR3: CASSLRIPNTGELFF
DNA: TGTGCCAGCAGCTTGAGGATTCCGAACACCGGGGAGCTGTTTTTT

J: TRBJ1-2
V: TRBV2
size: once
D: .
CDR3: CTSSDGDNGYTF
DNA: TGTACCAGCAGTGACGGAGATAATGGCTACACCTTC

J: TRBJ2-2
V: TRBV5-1
size: many
D: .
CDR3: CASRFSPGTGELFF
DNA: TGCGCCAGCAGATTCAGTCCAGGAACCGGGGAGCTGTTTTTT

J: TRBJ2-2
V: TRBV7-2
size: .
D: .
CDR3: CASSFGSNTGELFF
DNA: TGTGCCAGCAGCTTTGGCAGTAACACCGGGGAGCTGTTTTTT

J: TRBJ1-1
V: TRBV5-5
size: many
D: TRBD1
CDR3: CASSLVETGVNTEAFF
DNA: TGTGCCAGCAGCTTGGTGGAGACAGGGGTGAACACTGAAGCTTTCTTT

J: TRBJ2-5
V: TRBV5-1
size: many
D: TRBD2
CDR3: CASSSGLVKETQYF
DNA: TGCGCCAGCAGCTCCGGACTAGTCAAAGAGACCCAGTACTTC

J: TRBJ2-1
V: TRBV7-8
size: few
D: TRBD2
CDR3: CASSLSGTRNNEQFF
DNA: TGTGCCAGCAGCCTCTCCGGGACTAGAAACAATGAGCAGTTCTTC

J: TRBJ2-7
V: TRBV18
size: many
D: TRBD1
CDR3: CASSSDRGEQYF
DNA: TGTGCCAGCTCATCCGACAGGGGCGAGCAGTACTTC

J: TRBJ2-1
V: TRBV20-1
size: many
D: .
CDR3: CSARSGEQFF
DNA: TGCAGTGCTAGGTCCGGTGAGCAGTTCTTC